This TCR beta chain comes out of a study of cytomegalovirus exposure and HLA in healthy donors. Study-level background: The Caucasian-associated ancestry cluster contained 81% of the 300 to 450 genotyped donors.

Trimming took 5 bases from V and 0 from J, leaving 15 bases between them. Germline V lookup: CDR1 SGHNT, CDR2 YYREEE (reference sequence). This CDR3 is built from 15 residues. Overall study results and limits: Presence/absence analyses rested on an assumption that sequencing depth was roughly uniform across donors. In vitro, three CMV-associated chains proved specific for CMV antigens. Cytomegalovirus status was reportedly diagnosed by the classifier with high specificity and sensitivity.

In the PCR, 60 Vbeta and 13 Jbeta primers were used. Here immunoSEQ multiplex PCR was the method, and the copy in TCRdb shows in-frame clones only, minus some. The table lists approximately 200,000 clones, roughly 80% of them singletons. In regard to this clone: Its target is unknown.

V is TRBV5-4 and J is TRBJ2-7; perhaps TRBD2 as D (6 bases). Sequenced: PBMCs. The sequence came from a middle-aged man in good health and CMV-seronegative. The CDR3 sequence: CASSSGGASSYEQYF. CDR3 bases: TGTGCCAGCAGTTCAGGCGGGGCAAGCTCCTACGAGCAGTACTTC.